The present entry profiles one T cell receptor beta chain with its context. TEMRA cells were enriched by FACS, while CD8+ and CD4+ T cells were obtained through a negative isolation that was performed magnetically. This CDR3 region has 13 residues. Germline CDR1 LGHNA, CDR2 YNFKEQ. Trimming removed 1 base at V and 9 bases at J, with 10 bases between. The record originates from a study of CD8 T cells in Susac syndrome. 0.5 to 1 ug RNA was reverse transcribed with random hexamers. TCRdb used MiXCR to reprocess the immunoSEQ multiplex PCR reads, holding one entry per CDR3 protein. Altogether 150,000 or so distinct CDR3 sequences are present, around 95% being singletons, with the ten largest covering 0.14% to 0.15%.

This rearrangement joins TRBV4-2 to TRBJ1-5, with D possibly being TRBD1 (6 bases). Material for sequencing was CD8+ T cells from PBMCs. The TCR originated in a human donor with multiple sclerosis. The CDR3 DNA reads TGTGCCAGCAGCCAAGGGGGGGCGCGGCCCCAGCATTTT. Translation: CASSQGGARPQHF.